Sequencing of this TCR beta chain was carried out in a study of CD4 T cells in relation to SARS-CoV-2 and coronaviruses. For the study at large: ViraFEST: approximately 10-day antigen culture of PBMCs, then TCR beta CDR3 sequencing. Broader study findings: This crossreactivity analysis covered spike protein alone, no other viral proteins. In about 65% of donors, memory CD4+ clonotypes crossrecognized SARS-CoV-2 and at least one common cold coronavirus spike.

As to this clone: No antigen is known for it.

CD4+ T cells from unexposed donors were obtained before the COVID-19 pandemic (2011-2018). Isolation of CD4+ T cells took place after around eleven days in culture. PBMCs were plated at two million per well in IL-2-containing medium. Clones were sequenced by immunoSEQ multiplex PCR, and TCRdb holds only the in-frame ones, with some missing. The sample consists of 15,000 to 20,000 clones, roughly 77% of them appearing once. The V gene's germline CDR1 is SGHTA and CDR2 FQGTGA. V shed 5 bases and J shed 10 bases, with 24 bases lying between them. The CDR3 sequence is 16 residues long. Input material: CD4+ T cells from PBMCs, cultured in vitro. This TCR came from a human donor in good health. This chain links TRBV7-3 with TRBJ2-1; maybe TRBD2 (6 bases). CDR3 coding DNA: TGTGCCAGCAGCCCGGCGGGATCGAACCCCGGCAGAGAGCAGTTCTTC. Translation: CASSPAGSNPGREQFF.